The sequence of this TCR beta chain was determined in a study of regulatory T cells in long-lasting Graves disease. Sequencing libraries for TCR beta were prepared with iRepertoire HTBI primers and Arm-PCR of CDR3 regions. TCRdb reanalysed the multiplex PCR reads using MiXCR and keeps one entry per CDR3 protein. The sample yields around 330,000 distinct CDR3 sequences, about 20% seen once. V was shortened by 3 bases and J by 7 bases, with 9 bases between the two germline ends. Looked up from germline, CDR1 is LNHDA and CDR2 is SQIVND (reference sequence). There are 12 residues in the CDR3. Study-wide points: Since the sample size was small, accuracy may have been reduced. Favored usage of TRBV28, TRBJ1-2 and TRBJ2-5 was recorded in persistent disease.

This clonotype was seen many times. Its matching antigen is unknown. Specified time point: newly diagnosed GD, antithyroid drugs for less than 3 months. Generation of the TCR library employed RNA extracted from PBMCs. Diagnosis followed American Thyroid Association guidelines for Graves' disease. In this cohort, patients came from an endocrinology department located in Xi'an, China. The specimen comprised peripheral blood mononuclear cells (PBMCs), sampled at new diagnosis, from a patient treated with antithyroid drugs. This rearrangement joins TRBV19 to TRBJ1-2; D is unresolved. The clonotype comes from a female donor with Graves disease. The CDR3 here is CASSIQSLGYTF. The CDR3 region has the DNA TGTGCCAGTAGTATCCAGTCCCTTGGCTACACCTTC.